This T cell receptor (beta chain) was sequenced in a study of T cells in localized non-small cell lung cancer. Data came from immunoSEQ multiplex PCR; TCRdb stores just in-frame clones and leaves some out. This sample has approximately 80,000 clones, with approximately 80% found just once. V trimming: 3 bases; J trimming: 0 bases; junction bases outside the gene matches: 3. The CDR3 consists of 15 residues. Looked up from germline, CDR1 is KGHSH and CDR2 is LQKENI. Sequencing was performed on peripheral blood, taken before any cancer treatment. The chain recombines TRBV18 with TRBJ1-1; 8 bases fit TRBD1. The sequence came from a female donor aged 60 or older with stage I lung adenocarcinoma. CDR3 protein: CASSPWDRLNTEAFF. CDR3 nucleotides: TGTGCCAGCTCACCCTGGGACAGGCTGAACACTGAAGCTTTCTTT.